This T cell receptor beta chain was captured by sequencing in a study of blood T cell repertoires in COVID-19. Authors' data handling: Reference gene primer amplification yielded estimated nucleated cell counts. Some clones are missing from TCRdb's copy, which holds only in-frame ones; the method was immunoSEQ multiplex PCR. V, J and clone size were drawn from that table, and D and trimming were deduced from the DNA. In the table there are hundreds of thousands of clones, 86% of which are singletons. Germline lookup yields CDR1 WNHNN and CDR2 SYGVQD (reference sequence). The CDR3 sequence is 12 residues long. Trimming pared 3 bases from V and 4 bases from J, leaving 6 bases between.

The TCR sequence derives from a woman in her twenties or thirties with active or convalescent COVID-19. This chain uses TRBV10-1 with TRBJ1-1; D remains unclear. Sequenced input: peripheral blood. CDR3 loop: CASSDGLTEAFF. The DNA for the CDR3 is TGCGCCAGCAGTGACGGTCTCACTGAAGCTTTCTTT.